The 15 T cell receptor beta chains listed next were all sequenced from one sample in a study of blood T cell repertoires in COVID-19. Some clones are missing from TCRdb's copy, which holds only in-frame ones; the method was immunoSEQ multiplex PCR. The sample holds about 80,000 clones, roughly 90% seen once. Sequencing input: peripheral blood. Receptors were obtained from a woman older than 75 with active or convalescent COVID-19.

The chain is built from TRBV18 and TRBJ1-1; 9 bases match TRBD1. Looked up from germline, CDR1 is KGHSH and CDR2 is LQKENI. This CDR3 comprises 14 residues. The V gene end was trimmed by 3 bases and the J gene end by 2 bases; junction bases not matched to a gene: 1. The DNA for the CDR3 is TGTGCCAGCTCACCGGGACAGGGCAACACTGAAGCTTTCTTT. This codes for CASSPGQGNTEAFF.

The chain carries TRBV5-1 and TRBJ2-5; D is perhaps TRBD2 (6 bases). This CDR3 contains 13 residues. Per germline, CDR1 SGHRS and CDR2 YFSETQ. Trimming pared 2 bases from V and 5 bases from J, leaving 10 bases between. This chain's CDR3 is CASSFGRGETQYF. CDR3 bases: TGCGCCAGCAGCTTCGGTCGGGGGGAGACCCAGTACTTC.

The rearrangement uses TRBV28 and TRBJ1-2; D possibly corresponds to TRBD1 (5 bases). The CDR3 runs 15 residues. From germline, CDR1 is MDHEN and CDR2 SYDVKM. Deletions cut 6 bases from V and 5 bases from J, with 19 bases between. In nucleotides, the CDR3 is TGTGCCAGCAGCTCCACGTGGGGCAGCGCTTATGGCTACACCTTC. It yields the protein CASSSTWGSAYGYTF.

The chain has TRBV10-3 and TRBJ2-1; D call uncertain. The germline gives CDR1 ENHRY, CDR2 SYGVKD. The V end was cut by 4 bases, the J end by 1 base, with 11 bases between. This CDR3 contains 15 residues. In DNA, the CDR3 is TGTGCCATCAGTGTGAACAGCCCTTCCTACAATGAGCAGTTCTTC. Its translation is CAISVNSPSYNEQFF.

In its sample, this clone was seen once. This sequence joins TRBV18 and TRBJ2-7, with D perhaps matching TRBD2 (6 bases). The ends were cut back, 4 bases at V and 7 bases at J, with 23 bases in the middle. The germline gives CDR1 KGHSH, CDR2 LQKENI. The CDR3 loop spans 16 amino acids. For the CDR3, the DNA is TGTGCCAGCTCACTAGCCGGGACTTGGACCGCTGGGGAGCAGTACTTC. Encoded protein: CASSLAGTWTAGEQYF.

The chain has TRBV24-1 and TRBJ2-3; 16 positions match TRBD2. Trimming cost V 3 bases and J 3 bases; bases outside gene matches: 8. This CDR3 is 19 amino acids long. In germline, CDR1 is KGHDR, CDR2 SFDVKD. CDR3 amino acids: CATSDGGTSGRAWTDTQYF. Written as DNA, the CDR3 is TGTGCCACCAGTGATGGGGGGACTAGCGGGAGGGCTTGGACAGATACGCAGTATTTT.

The genes are TRBV28 and TRBJ1-1; 10 bases agree with TRBD1. The germline CDR1 and CDR2 sequences are MDHEN and SYDVKM. After removal of 5 bases from V and 5 bases from J, the junction contained 8 bases not matched to a gene. The CDR3 is 15 residues long. The CDR3 DNA follows: TGTGCCAGCAGTCCTGGGACAGGGGCGGAAACTGAAGCTTTCTTT. Its translation: CASSPGTGAETEAFF.

V is TRBV14 and J is TRBJ1-2; possible D gene TRBD1, 6 bases. Trimming took off 1 base at V and 7 bases at J, with 13 bases between the two ends. CDR1 is SGHDN and CDR2 is FVKESK in the germline V gene. CDR3 length: 14 residues. In nucleotides, the CDR3 is TGTGCCAGCAGCCAAGTCAGGGGTCTGACTGGCTACACCTTC. Amino acid sequence: CASSQVRGLTGYTF.

The chain combines TRBV7-9 with TRBJ2-1; 12 nucleotides line up with TRBD1. Germline V gene lookup returns CDR1 SEHNR and CDR2 FQNEAQ (reference sequence). V trimming: 5 bases; J trimming: 6 bases; junction bases outside the gene matches: 5. The CDR3 has 15 residues. The CDR3 nucleotides are TGTGCCAGCAGCATCGGGACAGGGGGCTTCAATGAGCAGTTCTTC. Protein product: CASSIGTGGFNEQFF.

This chain uses TRBV24-1 with TRBJ1-2; D perhaps matches TRBD1 (5 bases). V lost 5 bases and J 8 bases, leaving 23 bases between the germline ends. The CDR3 spans 16 residues. In germline, CDR1 is KGHDR, CDR2 SFDVKD. CDR3 sequence (DNA): TGTGCCACCAGTGCAAGGAACAGACCCAAAACAGGAGGCTACACCTTC. Translation: CATSARNRPKTGGYTF.

The chain carries TRBV18 and TRBJ1-4, with a tentative D call TRBD1 (5 bases). The CDR3 contains 15 residues. In germline, CDR1 is KGHSH, CDR2 LQKENI. V lost 1 base, J lost 1 base, and 7 bases lay in between. The CDR3 sequence is CASSPLTGTNEKLFF. CDR3 nucleotide sequence: TGTGCCAGCTCACCACTTACAGGAACTAATGAAAAACTGTTTTTT.

This chain uses TRBV28 with TRBJ1-2; 8 bases align to TRBD1. From germline, CDR1 is MDHEN and CDR2 SYDVKM. The CDR3 covers 14 residues. The V gene end was trimmed by 7 bases and the J gene end by 4 bases; junction bases not matched to a gene: 8. The CDR3 loop reads CASTTDRGVYGYTF. CDR3 in DNA: TGTGCCAGCACTACAGACAGGGGAGTCTATGGCTACACCTTC.

The J gene is TRBJ1-2, the V gene TRBV19; 8 bases match TRBD1. Germline V gene data show CDR1 as LNHDA and CDR2 as SQIVND (reference sequence). Trimming at V came to 5 bases and at J to 4 bases, leaving 9 bases not matched to a gene. There are 15 residues in the CDR3. Written as DNA, the CDR3 is TGTGCCAGTAGTCCTCCGGGACAGGCCCTCTATGGCTACACCTTC. The encoded protein is CASSPPGQALYGYTF.

This chain connects TRBV5-6 to TRBJ2-3, with 8 bases that match TRBD2. The V gene's germline CDR1 is SGHDT and CDR2 YYEEEE. The CDR3 consists of 15 residues. The J segment lost 2 bases and the V segment lost 1 base, leaving 3 bases of the junction unmatched. Written as DNA, the CDR3 is TGTGCCAGCAGCTTGAGCGGGAGCACCACAGATACGCAGTATTTT. Protein sequence: CASSLSGSTTDTQYF. The full variable domain, rest sourced from reference TRBV5-6 and TRBJ2-3, is DAGVTQSPTHLIKTRGQQVTLRCSPKSGHDTVSWYQQALGQGPQFIFQYYEEEERQRGNFPDRFSGHQFPNYSSELNVNALLLGDSALYLCASSLSGSTTDTQYFGPGTRLTVL.

The chain links TRBV19 to TRBJ1-5, with no clear D. Germline values: CDR1 LNHDA, CDR2 SQIVND (reference sequence). The V and J ends lost 4 bases and 6 bases respectively, with 10 bases between them. The CDR3 runs 13 residues. The CDR3 bases are TGTGCCAGTAGTACGGGTTTAAGTCAGCCCCAGCATTTT. Its translation: CASSTGLSQPQHF.